The sequence of this T cell receptor beta chain was determined in a study of cytomegalovirus exposure and HLA in healthy donors. General study results and limits: The likely origin of a cluster of highly shared sequence variants was a sequencing artifact.

This clone turned up a few times. Its antigen is unidentified. PCR involved 60 Vbeta and 13 Jbeta primers. Sequencing used immunoSEQ multiplex PCR; TCRdb keeps in-frame clones, though not all of them. The sample lists approximately 200,000 clones; more than 65% were seen once. Germline lookup yields CDR1 MRHNA and CDR2 SNTAGT. V dropped 0 bases and J dropped 4 bases, with 9 bases sitting between them. CDR3 size: 15 residues. The sample taken for sequencing was PBMCs. The TCR comes from a woman under 40 in good health and CMV-seropositive. The rearrangement uses TRBV6-4 and TRBJ2-2; D is perhaps TRBD1 (6 bases). CDR3: CASSDSGAGTGELFF. DNA of the CDR3: TGTGCCAGCAGTGACTCGGGGGCTGGCACCGGGGAGCTGTTTTTT.